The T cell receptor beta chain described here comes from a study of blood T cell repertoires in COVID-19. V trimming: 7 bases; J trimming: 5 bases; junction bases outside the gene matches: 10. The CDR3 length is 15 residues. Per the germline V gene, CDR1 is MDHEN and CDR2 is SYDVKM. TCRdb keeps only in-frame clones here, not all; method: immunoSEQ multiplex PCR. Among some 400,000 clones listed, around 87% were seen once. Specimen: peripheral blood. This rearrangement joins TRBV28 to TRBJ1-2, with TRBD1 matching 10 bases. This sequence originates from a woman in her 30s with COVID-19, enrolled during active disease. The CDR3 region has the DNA TGTGCCAGCACCCCGGGACAGGGGAAGGGGTATGGCTACACCTTC. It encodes CASTPGQGKGYGYTF.